This T cell receptor beta chain was captured in a study of cytomegalovirus exposure and HLA in healthy donors. In regard to this clone: Its specificity is unknown.

PCR employed 60 Vbeta and 13 Jbeta primers. This table comes from immunoSEQ multiplex PCR, and its TCRdb copy is limited to in-frame clones, with some not included. Of some 120,000 clones listed, 60% to 85% are singletons. The V and J ends lost 0 bases and 4 bases respectively, with 12 bases between them. From germline, CDR1 is MNHEY and CDR2 SVGAGI. CDR3 length: 15 amino acids. Study-wide results and limits: The Asian-associated ancestry cluster reportedly had fewer N-insertions than the 666-donor mean in a later analysis. Associated with cytomegalovirus, according to the listing, were about 160 TCR beta chains. Reported findings show TCR beta sequences accurately forecast HLA-A and HLA-B alleles in most subjects.

The sequenced sample consisted of PBMCs. The chain combines TRBV6-5 with TRBJ1-2; tentatively, D is TRBD1 (5 bases). The sequence was obtained from a man younger than 45 in good health and CMV-seronegative. DNA for the CDR3: TGTGCCAGCAGTTACTCCGCGACAGATTCCTATGGCTACACCTTC. This gives the protein CASSYSATDSYGYTF.